This T cell receptor beta chain was observed in a study of blood T cell repertoires in COVID-19 (dated by TCRdb to about 2020). Study-level background: The collaborator samples originated in the United States, Italy and Spain and spanned the acute and convalescent phases of COVID-19. The prospective study material was composed of cDNA or gDNA derived from T cells, B-cell-depleted T cells, or PBMCs. Subjects who had been exposed to COVID-19, were actively infected with it, or had recovered from it provided the deeply sampled blood TCRbeta repertoires that made up the dataset. The repertoires were released in a freely available public database meant as a resource for research on the immune response to SARS-CoV-2. Samples came from the ongoing ImmuneRACE study (first 160 participants) plus 1,254 subjects from 6 global collaborators. A de-identified subject ID, COVID-19 status, age in years and sex were almost always included in the sample metadata. Where available, HLA class I and class II types were taken from metadata supplied by the sample provider and were not determined by assay-based typing.

The germline V gene (reference sequence) supplies CDR1 MNHNY and CDR2 SVGAGI. Ends trimmed: V by 5 bases, J by 5 bases; bases unmatched to a gene: 14. The CDR3 goes from the cysteine to the phenylalanine over 17 residues. Of all the DNA, just the CDR3 is kept, 51 bases in frame from base 1. The immunoSEQ Assay, a bias-controlled multiplex PCR, was used to amplify TCRbeta CDR3 regions from genomic DNA. From the authors' description of their analysis: The number of nucleated cells in each sample was estimated by amplification of reference gene primers within the assay. To quantify the absolute abundance of each unique TCRbeta CDR3 rearrangement, sequence reads were collapsed and filtered. Productive Simpson clonality was computed per sample as the square root of Simpson's diversity index over productive rearrangements. As stored in TCRdb, this immuneACCESS dataset retains in-frame rearrangements with V and J assigned. A fraction of the clones does not appear; measured against another copy, unresolved V genes explain less than half of the discrepancy, and the remainder lacks a known reason. That table is the source of V, J and clone size, and D and trimming were worked out from the DNA. The sample includes 470,000 or so clones, with over 75% observed a single time. Of the sample, about 3% falls within the top ten clones.

Remarks on this clone: No antigen is known for it. Per-nucleotide qualities are absent, and no much larger clonotype sits a single base away.

On the study overall, not on this receptor specifically: How much clinical and demographic metadata was included differed by source and by participant, and the metadata was provided uncurated.

Collaborating institutions collected whole blood in K2EDTA tubes following their own protocols. For TCRbeta analysis, collaborators shipped samples in one of three forms: frozen whole blood, isolated PBMCs, or DNA extracted from either of those sample types. This clonotype originated in a human donor in a cohort sampled during active COVID-19. The chain couples TRBV6-6 to TRBJ1-5, and 8 junction bases match TRBD1. The material sequenced was peripheral blood. CDR3 reads: CASSPRTQGVPYQPQHF. The DNA reads as follows: TGTGCCAGCAGTCCTAGGACACAGGGGGTGCCTTATCAGCCCCAGCATTTT.